Below, one TCR beta chain is given with its context. Its cognate antigen is unknown. The sample is drawn from a study of vaccination effects on CD4 cells after COVID-19. Study information: Antigen-specific CD4+ T cells were expanded (with viral peptide pools) by the ViraFEST assay ahead of sequencing.

The culture ran for about 10 days, and then CD4+ T cells were isolated. Clones were sequenced by immunoSEQ multiplex PCR, and TCRdb holds only the in-frame ones, with some missing. The sample lists 45,000 to 60,000 clones; about 74% were seen once. Looked up from germline, CDR1 is SQVTM and CDR2 is ANQGSEA. Trimming cost V 7 bases and J 1 base, with 13 bases left between them. This CDR3 contains 13 residues. The TCR comes from a human donor who received a COVID-19 vaccine. V gene TRBV29-1 combines with J gene TRBJ1-1; TRBD1 is a possible D gene (6 bases). The sequencing used CD4+ T cells from PBMCs cultured without peptide, collected before COVID-19 vaccination. CDR3 loop: CSAGRDKNTEAFF. The DNA for the CDR3 is TGCAGCGCGGGCAGGGACAAGAACACTGAAGCTTTCTTT.